One and the same sample provided the 14 T cell receptor beta chains below, sequenced in a study of control samples from healthy donors and cancer patients. Using immunoSEQ multiplex PCR, the repertoire was profiled, and TCRdb retains in-frame clones only, with some absent. The table shows 120,000 or so clones, with approximately 90% occurring only once. The sample consisted of blood. The receptors derive from a woman aged 18-30 years in good health.

On this clone: Within the sample, other DNA sequences also encode this same CDR3. The genes are TRBV12-3 or TRBV12-4 and TRBJ1-2; TRBD1 agrees at 9 bases. This CDR3 comprises 13 residues. After removal of 5 bases from V and 4 bases from J, the junction contained 2 bases not matched to a gene. CDR3 nucleotide sequence: TGTGCCAGCAGTCCGGGACAGGGCTATGGCTACACCTTC. Translation: CASSPGQGYGYTF.

The chain couples TRBV9 to TRBJ1-2; 10 bases agree with TRBD1. The CDR3 covers 17 residues. Trimming at V came to 0 bases and at J to 8 bases, leaving 13 bases not matched to a gene. From germline, CDR1 is SGDLS and CDR2 YYNGEE. CDR3 nucleotide sequence: TGTGCCAGCAGCGTAGAGCCGTCGGGACAGGGGAGCGGCGGCTACACCTTC. It is translated as CASSVEPSGQGSGGYTF.

The chain recombines TRBV15 with TRBJ2-1, with TRBD1 as a possible D gene (5 bases). CDR3 size: 14 residues. The germline V gene encodes CDR1 LNHNV and CDR2 YYDKDF (reference sequence). The ends were cut back, 0 bases at V and 6 bases at J, with 9 bases in the middle. This CDR3 is CATSRDGAINEQFF. The DNA of the CDR3 is TGTGCCACCAGCAGAGATGGGGCCATCAATGAGCAGTTCTTC.

This clone was detected once. This chain connects TRBV9 to TRBJ1-1; D uncertain. The V end lost 4 bases, the J end lost 6 bases, and 13 bases lay between the germline ends. CDR1 is SGDLS and CDR2 is YYNGEE in the germline V gene. This CDR3 spans 13 amino acids. CDR3: CASSSGTVAEAFF. The CDR3 region has the DNA TGTGCCAGCAGCTCAGGAACGGTCGCTGAAGCTTTCTTT.

The DNA for the CDR3 is TGTGCCAGCAGTTTAGGGCTAGCGGGAGCTTATGAGCAGTTCTTC. Translation: CASSLGLAGAYEQFF. The V call is TRBV28, the J call TRBJ2-1; 10 bases are shared with TRBD2. CDR3 length: 15 residues. Germline loops: CDR1 MDHEN, CDR2 SYDVKM. J lost 8 bases, V lost 2 bases, and 6 bases had no gene match.

V gene TRBV4-3 combines with J gene TRBJ2-7; 8 bases align to TRBD1. The germline V gene encodes CDR1 LGHNA and CDR2 YSLEER. After removal of 0 bases from V and 2 bases from J, the junction contained 6 bases not matched to a gene. This CDR3 spans 16 amino acids. The CDR3 protein is CASSQDTQGEAYEQYF. CDR3 nucleotides: TGCGCCAGCAGCCAAGATACACAGGGGGAAGCCTACGAGCAGTACTTC.

The chain carries TRBV20-1 and TRBJ1-2; maybe TRBD1 (6 bases). The V end lost 3 bases, the J end lost 8 bases, and 13 bases lay between the germline ends. CDR3 length: 12 residues. Germline values: CDR1 DFQATT, CDR2 SNEGSKA (reference sequence). In nucleotides, the CDR3 is TGCAGTGCTAGTCCAGGGGAGGGCGGCTACACCTTC. The encoded protein is CSASPGEGGYTF.

The rearrangement uses TRBV19 and TRBJ1-5; D is perhaps TRBD1 (5 bases). Germline V gene sequence: CDR1 LNHDA, CDR2 SQIVND (reference sequence). Trimming took 2 bases from V and 3 from J, leaving 14 bases between them. The length of the CDR3 is 16 residues. The CDR3 spells CASSITGRSSNQPQHF. CDR3 nucleotides: TGTGCCAGTAGTATAACGGGGCGGAGCTCCAATCAGCCCCAGCATTTT. Supplemented by reference TRBV19 and TRBJ1-5, the full variable domain reads DGGITQSPKYLFRKEGQNVTLSCEQNLNHDAMYWYRQDPGQGLRLIYYSQIVNDFQKGDIAEGYSVSREKKESFPLTVTSAQKNPTAFYLCASSITGRSSNQPQHFGDGTRLSIL.

The chain recombines TRBV4-3 with TRBJ1-2, with D maybe TRBD1 (5 bases). CDR3 length: 15 amino acids. V lost 0 bases and J lost 8, with 16 bases in between. The germline gives CDR1 LGHNA, CDR2 YSLEER. In nucleotides, the CDR3 is TGCGCCAGCAGCCAAGATCGTGGGGGGTTAGACGGCTACACCTTC. It translates to CASSQDRGGLDGYTF.

The chain has TRBV19 and TRBJ2-1; D not resolved. Germline CDR1 LNHDA, CDR2 SQIVND (reference sequence). The CDR3 is 15 amino acids. Trimming left V 4 bases short and J 0 bases short, with 10 bases between. The CDR3 protein is CASSKGLNSYNEQFF. DNA for the CDR3: TGTGCCAGTAGTAAGGGTCTCAACTCCTACAATGAGCAGTTCTTC.

The V call is TRBV6-2 or TRBV6-3, the J call TRBJ2-3; D not resolved. CDR3 length: 11 residues. Germline CDR1 MNHEY, CDR2 SVGEGT. With 2 bases removed from V and 8 bases from J, the gap between germline ends came to 5 bases. The CDR3 sequence: CASSYPGTQYF. The CDR3 coding sequence is TGTGCCAGCAGTTACCCGGGTACGCAGTATTTT.

This chain uses TRBV7-8 with TRBJ2-5; D ambiguous. Germline assignment: CDR1 SGHVS and CDR2 FQNEAQ. With 2 bases removed from V and 5 bases from J, the gap between germline ends came to 24 bases. This CDR3 has 18 amino acids. The CDR3 sequence: CASSLTPSTGPPPETQYF. The CDR3 DNA sequence: TGTGCCAGCAGCTTAACCCCGTCCACCGGGCCTCCTCCCGAGACCCAGTACTTC.

V and J are TRBV6-4 and TRBJ1-1; a possible D gene is TRBD1 (6 bases). V was cut by 6 bases and J by 4 bases, with 15 bases left in between. From germline, CDR1 is MRHNA and CDR2 SNTAGT. The CDR3 consists of 14 residues. The CDR3 sequence is CASSDRIGSTEAFF. The DNA of the CDR3 is TGTGCCAGCAGCGACAGGATTGGTAGCACTGAAGCTTTCTTT.

The chain carries TRBV7-9 and TRBJ2-5; D unclear. CDR3 size: 13 residues. Germline V lookup: CDR1 SEHNR, CDR2 FQNEAQ (reference sequence). Trimming left V 2 bases short and J 5 bases short, with 9 bases between. CDR3 DNA sequence: TGTGCCAGCAGCTTATCGGTCAGTGAGACCCAGTACTTC. It is translated as CASSLSVSETQYF.